The rows below give T cell receptor beta chains drawn from one sample of a study of shared clonotypes between healthy human individuals. Profiling relied on immunoSEQ multiplex PCR, and the TCRdb table lists in-frame clones only, not all of them. This sample yields about 2.1 million clones, of which about 93% are seen a single time; more than 1.5% belongs to the top ten. The specimen was naive CD8+ T cells from PBMCs. The receptors stem from a man younger than 35 in good health. Some clones in this sample may be carry-over from other donors' samples. The CDR3 runs from the conserved cysteine through the conserved F or W. The D gene is left open where the match is weak. Not every row has a clone size; where given, it reads once, few, many or a size class.

j_call d_call clone_size v_call cdr3_nt cdr3_aa
TRBJ1-3 . . TRBV9 TGTGCCAGCAGCGACCGACAGGACGGAAACACCATATATTTT CASSDRQDGNTIYF
TRBJ1-6 TRBD1 . TRBV5-6 TGTGCCAGCAGCCGATCGACAGGGCGAAGCTCCTATAATTCACCCCTCCACTTT CASSRSTGRSSYNSPLHF
TRBJ2-7 TRBD1 . TRBV5-1 TGCGCCAGCAGTCCCAGGACAGGGGCCTACGAGCAGTACTTC CASSPRTGAYEQYF
TRBJ2-7 . once TRBV4-1 TGCGCCAGCAGCCTGACTGGCTACGAGCAGTACTTC CASSLTGYEQYF
TRBJ2-1 TRBD2 . TRBV30 TGTGCCTGCCAATTCCTAGCGGCCAGAGGAAGCTCCTACAATGAGCAGTTCTTC CACQFLAARGSSYNEQFF
TRBJ2-2 . . TRBV9 TGTGCCAGCACCGGGACATACACCGGGGAGCTGTTTTTT CASTGTYTGELFF
TRBJ2-5 . . TRBV7-6 TGTGCCAGCAGCTCGTTGCCCCTCCCGGCTAGCGAGCAAGAGACCCAGTACTTC CASSSLPLPASEQETQYF
TRBJ1-2 TRBD1 . TRBV4-1 TGCGCCAGCAGCCAAGGGACAGGGCCATTCTTGGGCTACACCTTC CASSQGTGPFLGYTF
TRBJ2-2 TRBD2 . TRBV13 TGTGCCAGCAGCTTAGATAGTAGCGGGAGCGGCACCGGGGAGCTGTTTTTT CASSLDSSGSGTGELFF
TRBJ2-7 TRBD2 once TRBV14 TGTGCCAGCAGCCAAGCTCTAGCGGGAGGTTACGAGCAGTACTTC CASSQALAGGYEQYF
TRBJ2-2 . . TRBV9 TGTGCCAGCAGCGTAGGGGGAACCGGGGAGCTGTTTTTT CASSVGGTGELFF
TRBJ2-2 . . TRBV9 TGTGCCAGCAGCTCCCCCCGGGGGCAGGCGAACACCGGGGAGCTGTTTTTT CASSSPRGQANTGELFF
TRBJ1-1 . . TRBV7-9 TGTGCCAGCAGCTTATTGGACCTCATGAACACTGAAGCTTTCTTT CASSLLDLMNTEAFF
TRBJ2-3 . . TRBV2 TGTGCCAGCGGCGGCCCAAACACAGATACGCAGTATTTT CASGGPNTDTQYF
TRBJ1-2 . . TRBV10-1 TGCGCCAGCGAAGGACAGAGGGGTCCTAACTATGGCTACACCTTC CASEGQRGPNYGYTF
TRBJ2-1 TRBD2 . TRBV18 TGTGCCAGCTCACCACCGAGACCCCTAGCGGGAGACCTCTCCTACAATGAGCAGTTCTTC CASSPPRPLAGDLSYNEQFF
TRBJ2-5 . . TRBV7-8 TGTGCCAGCAGGGGGGGCTCGCGGTCACAAGAGACCCAGTACTTC CASRGGSRSQETQYF
TRBJ2-3 TRBD2 . TRBV11-2 TGTGCCAGCAGCGCCTGGACTAGCGGAAGCACAGATACGCAGTATTTT CASSAWTSGSTDTQYF
TRBJ2-2 . . TRBV7-2 TGTGCCAGCAGCCAACCCGGGGACACCGGGGAGCTGTTTTTT CASSQPGDTGELFF
TRBJ1-5 . . TRBV27 TGTGCCAGCAGTTTACTCTCCGACAGAGGAGATCAGCCCCAGCATTTT CASSLLSDRGDQPQHF
TRBJ2-7 . . TRBV27 TGTGCCAGCAGTCCGTCGCTTGGGTCCTACGAGCAGTACTTC CASSPSLGSYEQYF
TRBJ2-3 TRBD2 . TRBV28 TGTGCCAGCAGCCAACTAGCGGGAGTCGCAGATACGCAGTATTTT CASSQLAGVADTQYF
TRBJ1-5 . . TRBV7-9 TGTGCCAGCAGCTCCTCCTTGAATCAGCCCCAGCATTTT CASSSSLNQPQHF
TRBJ2-1 TRBD2 . TRBV15 TGTGCCACCAGACTAGCGGGAGAGACCTATGAGCAGTTCTTC CATRLAGETYEQFF
TRBJ2-1 . . TRBV6-4 TGTGCCAGCAGTGACACTGACAATCGGCCCTACAATGAGCAGTTCTTC CASSDTDNRPYNEQFF
TRBJ2-7 . once TRBV25-1 TGTGCCAGCAGTGAATGGGGCAGGGGGGCTTACGAGCAGTACTTC CASSEWGRGAYEQYF
TRBJ2-7 . once TRBV11-2 TGTGCCAGCAGCCAGGGGCCCGGTCCGTCCTACGAGCAGTACTTC CASSQGPGPSYEQYF
TRBJ2-1 TRBD2 . TRBV11-3 TGTGCCAGCAGCCCGGTCAGCGGGAGAAGTAACAATGAGCAGTTCTTC CASSPVSGRSNNEQFF
TRBJ2-5 . . TRBV28 TGTGCCAGCAGCTCAACGGGGGAGTGGGAGACCCAGTACTTC CASSSTGEWETQYF
TRBJ1-3 . . TRBV2 TGTGCCAGCAGCCCCAGGGAAGCTGGAAACACCATATATTTT CASSPREAGNTIYF
TRBJ2-4 . . TRBV28 TGTGCCAGCAGGCCAAAATACTATCGTCCGGGGGCCAAAAACATTCAGTACTTC CASRPKYYRPGAKNIQYF
TRBJ1-4 . . TRBV19 TGTGCCAGTAGTATCGCCAGGGACCTTGCAACTAATGAAAAACTGTTTTTT CASSIARDLATNEKLFF
TRBJ1-1 . . TRBV18 TGTGCCAGCTCACTTACCCGGGGGGGAGACACTGAAGCTTTCTTT CASSLTRGGDTEAFF
TRBJ1-1 . . TRBV11-2 TGTGCCAGCAGCTTAATGGGCCCGACGAACACTGAAGCTTTCTTT CASSLMGPTNTEAFF
TRBJ2-7 . . TRBV5-8 TGTGCCAGCAGCGCCCGGACAGTGCCCTCCTACGAGCAGTACTTC CASSARTVPSYEQYF
TRBJ1-1 . . TRBV28 TGTGCCAGCAGTTTAGTAAGTGGGGGCACTGAAGCTTTCTTT CASSLVSGGTEAFF
TRBJ2-7 . . TRBV7-6 TGTGCCAGCAGCTTGGGGGCGGAATCCTACGAGCAGTACTTC CASSLGAESYEQYF
TRBJ1-2 . . TRBV5-1 TGCGCCAGCAGCTTGGCCGGGTTCAGCTATGGCTACACCTTC CASSLAGFSYGYTF
TRBJ2-7 . . TRBV9 TGTGCCAGCAGCGTAGTGGTAGGTGAGCAGTACTTC CASSVVVGEQYF
TRBJ1-5 . once TRBV2 TGTGCCAGCAGTGACCAGGCAGGAGGGTATAGCAATCAGCCCCAGCATTTT CASSDQAGGYSNQPQHF
TRBJ2-2 TRBD1 . TRBV19 TGTGCCAGTAGTATAGTGGCAGGGGGGAACACCGGGGAGCTGTTTTTT CASSIVAGGNTGELFF
TRBJ2-2 TRBD2 . TRBV9 TGTGCCAGCAGCCCTACTTCAATAGCGGGAGGGAACACCGGGGAGCTGTTTTTT CASSPTSIAGGNTGELFF
TRBJ2-7 . . TRBV29-1 TGCAGCGTTGACCGGCGAGAGGACGAGCAGTACTTC CSVDRREDEQYF
TRBJ1-5 TRBD1 . TRBV6-5 TGTGCCAGCAGCCCGTACAGGGGGCGCAATCAGCCCCAGCATTTT CASSPYRGRNQPQHF
TRBJ2-5 . . TRBV4-1 TGCGCCAGCAGCCATGGCCGAGAGACCCAGTACTTC CASSHGRETQYF
TRBJ2-7 TRBD2 . TRBV4-3 TGCGCCAGCAGCCAAGGGGGGGGGTACGAGCAGTACTTC CASSQGGGYEQYF
TRBJ2-1 TRBD2 once TRBV6-6 TGTGCCAGCACCCTTAGCGGGTCCTACAATGAGCAGTTCTTC CASTLSGSYNEQFF
TRBJ2-3 . . TRBV9 TGTGCCAGCAGCCTAAATACAGATACGCAGTATTTT CASSLNTDTQYF
TRBJ2-1 . . TRBV27 TGTGCCAGCAGACTAATATCGGCAAAACCAGAATACAATGAGCAGTTCTTC CASRLISAKPEYNEQFF
TRBJ2-7 . . TRBV7-9 TGTGCCACCCAGACAGATCCATCCTACGAGCAGTACTTC CATQTDPSYEQYF
TRBJ2-7 TRBD2 . TRBV7-9 TGTGCCAGCAGCGGGGGACTAGCGGAAAATAAGTTCTCCTACGAGCAGTACTTC CASSGGLAENKFSYEQYF
TRBJ2-7 . . TRBV6-5 TGTGCCAGCATGAGTAGGGTATACTACGAGCAGTACTTC CASMSRVYYEQYF
TRBJ2-3 . . TRBV27 TGTGCCAGCAGTTACCTGAAGGGGGGGGCCACTAGCACAGATACGCAGTATTTT CASSYLKGGATSTDTQYF
TRBJ2-4 . . TRBV11-2 TGTGCCAGCAGCTTAGCTGGTGGTGGGGCAAACATTCAGTACTTC CASSLAGGGANIQYF
TRBJ2-5 TRBD2 . TRBV11-1 TGTGCCAGCAGCTTAGGAGCGGGAGGGAACCAAGAGACCCAGTACTTC CASSLGAGGNQETQYF